Listed below are T cell receptor beta chains from one sample, sequenced in a study of T cells expressing NK-cell markers. TCRdb re-called the 5' RACE reads and gives one entry per CDR3 protein, without DNA. Found here are around 470,000 distinct CDR3 sequences; the top ten clones hold almost 1.5%. Sequencing used blood T cells: a sorted CD56 or NKG2C T cell subset, CD4+ or CD8+ T cells, or bulk PBMC T cells (not recorded which). These receptors all come from a woman between 50 and 59 years old in good health. Both conserved end residues are part of each CDR3.

CDR3,J,V
CASSGGLMGNQPQHF,TRBJ1-5,TRBV9
CASSLSGRYYGYTF,TRBJ1-2,TRBV12-3/TRBV12-4
CAIRALAGDVEQFF,TRBJ2-1,TRBV10-3
CSANLGQGSAANEKLFF,TRBJ1-4,TRBV20-1
CASSLPPVNEQFF,TRBJ2-1,TRBV12-3/TRBV12-4
CASSFGGQGVLSGANVLTF,TRBJ2-6,TRBV12-3/TRBV12-4
CAASASGLSYEQYF,TRBJ2-7,TRBV6-5
CASSGRQGIAPLHF,TRBJ1-6,TRBV9
CASSQDSAGRTYNEQFF,TRBJ2-1,TRBV4-1
CASGREVNEQFF,TRBJ2-1,TRBV2
CASSSRVGDTEAFF,TRBJ1-1,TRBV7-2
CASSRNSGRASKEQFF,TRBJ2-1,TRBV5-1
CASSGTGVYGYTF,TRBJ1-2,TRBV28
CASRDAGTMTDTQYF,TRBJ2-3,TRBV6-5
CATGLDLKLFF,TRBJ1-4,TRBV6-6
CASSLMAGSSTDTQYF,TRBJ2-3,TRBV7-6
CAISEWSRDLVEAPQHF,TRBJ1-5,TRBV10-3
CASSLDTLGGYEKLFF,TRBJ1-4,TRBV12-3/TRBV12-4
CASSLRGQLADTQYF,TRBJ2-3,TRBV11-2
CASSRGGLSYNEQFF,TRBJ2-1,TRBV7-9
CASSYSGLIYEQYF,TRBJ2-7,TRBV6-5
CAISESTWGMQFF,TRBJ2-1,TRBV10-3
CSARDRLAGNYNEQFF,TRBJ2-1,TRBV20-1
CASSPRTSGRTEQFF,TRBJ2-1,TRBV9
CASSTYLTGKGHGYTF,TRBJ1-2,TRBV19
CASSSFGAGGTDTQYF,TRBJ2-3,TRBV7-8
CASSQDLARQGYGYTF,TRBJ1-2,TRBV4-1
CATSILREQNYEQYF,TRBJ2-7,TRBV15
CASSAGGLGTDTQYF,TRBJ2-3,TRBV27
CASSLRDQETQYF,TRBJ2-5,TRBV7-9
CASSRGGSGGYTF,TRBJ1-2,TRBV12-3/TRBV12-4
CATSDGGLDTQYF,TRBJ2-3,TRBV24-1
CASRGDGTYNEQFF,TRBJ2-1,TRBV5-1
CASSQDRRTLGEYGTEAFF,TRBJ1-1,TRBV4-1
CASSLSGTSYEQYF,TRBJ2-7,TRBV5-1
CASSFKPNTEAFF,TRBJ1-1,TRBV5-6